These T cell receptor beta chains were read from a single sample in a study of T cells in Graves' hyperthyroidism and ophthalmopathy. A single record per CDR3 protein comes from TCRdb applying MiXCR to the multiplex PCR reads. Of approximately 590,000 distinct CDR3 sequences in the sample, about 15% were seen once. The sequenced sample was blood. These receptors all stem from a woman aged 25 to 39 with Graves' hyperthyroidism. Both conserved end residues are part of each CDR3. Fields, in order: J gene, D gene, clone size, V gene, CDR3 DNA, CDR3 protein. The D gene is left open where the match is weak. Not all rows give a size; the values are once, few, many and, for expanded clones, a class.

>TRBJ1-2|NA|NA|TRBV28
TGTGCCAGCCGAAACCCCCGCAGGGTGGACTATGGCTACACCTTC
CASRNPRRVDYGYTF
>TRBJ1-1|NA|many|TRBV6-1
TGTGCCAGCAGTTATTGGGGGGCGGGGAACACTGAAGCTTTCTTT
CASSYWGAGNTEAFF
>TRBJ2-2|TRBD2|many|TRBV4-1
TGCGCCAGCAGCCAAAGGAGTGGGCTAGCGGGAGGCGCTTACACCGGGGAGCTGTTTTTT
CASSQRSGLAGGAYTGELFF
>TRBJ2-1|NA|many|TRBV12-5
TGTGCTAGTGGTTTGCCAGAAGGCCCCAATGAGCAGTTCTTC
CASGLPEGPNEQFF
>TRBJ2-7|NA|many|TRBV28
TGTGCCAGCAGACGGGACTACGAGCAGTACTTC
CASRRDYEQYF
>TRBJ2-3|NA|many|TRBV27
TGTGCCAGCAGTTTATGGGGCCTGGGGGGAGGCCTCACAGATACGCAGTATTTT
CASSLWGLGGGLTDTQYF
>TRBJ2-7|TRBD1|few|TRBV11-2
TGTGCCAGCAGTGAGGGACAGGGGGCGAGAGAGCAGTACTTC
CASSEGQGAREQYF
>TRBJ2-7|NA|many|TRBV5-1
TGTGCCAGCAGCCTCCCCCCCTCCTACGAGCAGTACTTC
CASSLPPSYEQYF
>TRBJ2-2|TRBD1|NA|TRBV30
TGTGCCTGGAGTTCGACAGGGGGAGTCACCGGGGAGCTGTTTTTT
CAWSSTGGVTGELFF
>TRBJ2-5|NA|NA|TRBV5-6
TGTGCCAGCAGCACAGACAGGAGCCAAGAGACCCAGTACTTC
CASSTDRSQETQYF
>TRBJ2-7|TRBD1|many|TRBV6-2/TRBV6-3
TGTGCCAGCAGTTACCAAATCGACAGGGGGATGTCCTACGAGCAGTACTTC
CASSYQIDRGMSYEQYF
>TRBJ2-7|TRBD2|NA|TRBV18
TGTGCCAGCTCGATGGGACTAGCGAGTTCCTACGAGCAGTACTTC
CASSMGLASSYEQYF
>TRBJ2-7|TRBD1|NA|TRBV18
TGTGCCAGCTCACCACCGGCAACAGGGGGTCGCGAGCAGTACTTC
CASSPPATGGREQYF
>TRBJ2-3|NA|NA|TRBV20-1
TGCAGTGTTCAGGATTCCGGAGATACGCAGTATTTT
CSVQDSGDTQYF
>TRBJ2-4|NA|many|TRBV3-1
TGTGCCAGCAGCCAAGAGGGACATAAAAACATTCAGTACTTC
CASSQEGHKNIQYF
>TRBJ1-1|NA|many|TRBV20-1
TGCAGTGCTAGCCCCCGACCCGACACTGAAGCTTTCTTT
CSASPRPDTEAFF
>TRBJ2-2|TRBD2|few|TRBV7-9
TGTGCCAGCAGTACTAGCGGTTCCGTACCCGCCGGGGAGCTGTTTTTT
CASSTSGSVPAGELFF
>TRBJ2-5|TRBD2|few|TRBV28
TGTGCCAGCACCCCGGGGGGACTCCGGTACCAAGAGACCCAGTACTTC
CASTPGGLRYQETQYF
>TRBJ2-1|TRBD2|NA|TRBV13
TGTGCCAGCAGCTCATTTGGACTAGCGGGAGGGCCTTTATACAATGAGCAGTTCTTC
CASSSFGLAGGPLYNEQFF
>TRBJ2-1|TRBD2|many|TRBV20-1
TGCAGTGCTAGAGACCTGGGACTAGCCGAGAATGAGCAGTTCTTC
CSARDLGLAENEQFF
>TRBJ2-7|TRBD1|NA|TRBV7-2
TGTGCCAGCAGCGAGGACAGGGGGGGGCGGCAGTACTTC
CASSEDRGGRQYF
>TRBJ1-5|NA|NA|TRBV27
TGTGCCAGCAGTTTAAGTAGAGTGGGGAATCAGCCCCAGCATTTT
CASSLSRVGNQPQHF
>TRBJ2-1|NA|many|TRBV20-1
TGCAGTGCTAGTAAGTGGGGGAAGCAGTTCTTC
CSASKWGKQFF
>TRBJ2-1|TRBD2|many|TRBV7-3
TGTGCCAGCAGCTTACCCAGCGGGAGCTCCTACAATGAGCAGTTCTTC
CASSLPSGSSYNEQFF
>TRBJ2-2|NA|many|TRBV7-3
TGTGCCAGCAGCTTAATGAGCACCGGGGAGCTGTTTTTT
CASSLMSTGELFF
>TRBJ1-2|NA|many|TRBV7-9
TGTGCCAGCAGCTTAGAGGGTCCTATTGGTGGCTACACCTTC
CASSLEGPIGGYTF
>TRBJ2-5|NA|many|TRBV7-8
TGTGCCAGCAGCCCCTACAAGGAGGGAGAGACCCAGTACTTC
CASSPYKEGETQYF
>TRBJ2-7|NA|NA|TRBV4-1
TGCGCCAGCAGCCAAGGCCGGGACTGGACCTACGAGCAGTACTTC
CASSQGRDWTYEQYF
>TRBJ2-7|NA|NA|TRBV6-1
TGTGCCAGCAGTAGGGGGATTAGCTCCTACGAGCAGTACTTC
CASSRGISSYEQYF
>TRBJ2-1|TRBD2|few|TRBV5-6
TGTGCCAGCAGAGGGAGGGTTTACAATGAGCAGTTCTTC
CASRGRVYNEQFF
>TRBJ2-7|NA|many|TRBV20-1
TGCAGTGCTAGAGACCATGGGAGCTCCTACGAGCAGTACTTC
CSARDHGSSYEQYF
>TRBJ2-7|NA|many|TRBV5-6
TGTGCCAGCAGCTCCGGGACACTACTCTACGAGCAGTACTTC
CASSSGTLLYEQYF
>TRBJ2-7|TRBD2|few|TRBV4-1
TGCGCCAGCAGCCAAGAAACACTAGCGGGTGTCTACGAGCAGTACTTC
CASSQETLAGVYEQYF
>TRBJ2-3|NA|NA|TRBV30
TGTGCCTGGAGGGGACGAGATGTGGTCCTCACAGATATGCAGTATTTT
CAWRGRDVVLTDMQYF
>TRBJ2-1|TRBD2|NA|TRBV4-1
TGCGCCAGCAGCCATAAGGTTGGACTAGCCTACAATGAGCAGTTCTTC
CASSHKVGLAYNEQFF
>TRBJ2-2|TRBD2|NA|TRBV19
TGTGTCAGTAGTATTGGTCCGGAAGCGGGAGGCTACACCGGGGAGCTGTTTTTT
CVSSIGPEAGGYTGELFF
>TRBJ2-5|TRBD1|NA|TRBV6-1
TGTGCCAGCACCGATCGACAGGGAGAGACCCAGTACTTC
CASTDRQGETQYF
>TRBJ2-3|NA|NA|TRBV20-1
TGCAGTGCTAGAGACCGTAGCGAGTACCTCACAGATACGCAGTATTTT
CSARDRSEYLTDTQYF
>TRBJ1-2|NA|many|TRBV7-2
TGTGCCAGCAGCTTACCTTCGGGGGGTTACTATGGCTACACCTTC
CASSLPSGGYYGYTF
>TRBJ2-7|NA|many|TRBV6-2/TRBV6-3
TGTGCCAGCAGTTACTCGAGAGAACTCCTCTCCTACGAGCAGTACTTC
CASSYSRELLSYEQYF
>TRBJ2-3|NA|many|TRBV30
TGTGCCTGGAGTGGGGGACAAGCACCCGGGGAGGATACGCAGTATTTT
CAWSGGQAPGEDTQYF
>TRBJ1-1|NA|many|TRBV30
TGTGCCTGGAGTGTATTGCAGGGTCTCACTGAAGCTTTCTTT
CAWSVLQGLTEAFF
>TRBJ1-5|TRBD1|few|TRBV6-7
TGTGCCAGTAAATCCCCGTTTGGGACAGCCTCGCACAGGGAAAATCAGCCCCAGCATTTT
CASKSPFGTASHRENQPQHF
>TRBJ2-1|TRBD1|NA|TRBV29-1
TGCAGCGTTGAATCCCCTGGGACAGACTCCTACGAGCAGTTCTTC
CSVESPGTDSYEQFF
>TRBJ2-1|NA|few|TRBV6-4
TGTGCCAGCAGTGCTTCTACAGGGATGAATGAGCAGTTCTTC
CASSASTGMNEQFF
>TRBJ2-5|TRBD1|many|TRBV20-1
TGCAGTGCGCCCTTAACCTCGACAGGGGTAGAGACCCAGTACTTC
CSAPLTSTGVETQYF
>TRBJ1-2|NA|few|TRBV9
TGTGCCAGCAGCGTAGATGACTATGGCTACACCTTC
CASSVDDYGYTF
>TRBJ2-7|NA|many|TRBV20-1
TGCAGTGCTAGGGTCAGGGGACTCTACGAGCAGTACTTC
CSARVRGLYEQYF
>TRBJ2-7|NA|few|TRBV2
TGTGCCAGCAGTATCCGGGACAAAAAGCCCTACGAGCAGTACTTC
CASSIRDKKPYEQYF
>TRBJ1-5|TRBD1|many|TRBV6-2/TRBV6-3
TGTGCCAGCAGACACTGGGACAGAGATCAGCCCCAGCATTTT
CASRHWDRDQPQHF
>TRBJ1-1|NA|many|TRBV5-5
TGTGCCAGCAGCTTGGGAAGGATCCCTGAAGCTTTCTTT
CASSLGRIPEAFF
>TRBJ2-3|NA|few|TRBV2
TGTGCCAGCAGTGATATGCGCGCTACAGGCACAGATACGCAGTATTTT
CASSDMRATGTDTQYF
>TRBJ2-7|NA|many|TRBV2
TGTGCCAGCAACTCAGAAACCTACGAGCAGTACTTC
CASNSETYEQYF
>TRBJ1-6|NA|NA|TRBV6-2/TRBV6-3
TGTGCCAGCAGTTACTTTCGGCCAGGTTATAATTCACCCCTCCACTTT
CASSYFRPGYNSPLHF
>TRBJ1-2|NA|NA|TRBV29-1
TGCAGCGTTGAAGGTTCCAGGCCGGTATATGGCTACACCTTC
CSVEGSRPVYGYTF
>TRBJ1-2|TRBD1|many|TRBV5-1
TGCGCCAGCAGCTGGGGACAGAGCTATGGCTACACCTTC
CASSWGQSYGYTF
>TRBJ2-7|NA|many|TRBV12-3/TRBV12-4
TGTGCCAGCAGTTTGTCCCGGGAAGGGGACGAGCAGTACTTC
CASSLSREGDEQYF
>TRBJ2-2|TRBD2|NA|TRBV20-1
TGCAGTGCTAGGGATCGGACTAGCGGGGGGAACACCGGGGAGCTGTTTTTT
CSARDRTSGGNTGELFF
>TRBJ2-1|TRBD2|NA|TRBV20-1
TGCAGTGCTAGGGAAACTAGCGGACTCTACAATGAGCAGTTCTTC
CSARETSGLYNEQFF
>TRBJ2-7|NA|NA|TRBV6-1
TGTGCCAGCAGATCCCGAATTGCCGGGACACCTATCTACGAGCAGTACTTC
CASRSRIAGTPIYEQYF